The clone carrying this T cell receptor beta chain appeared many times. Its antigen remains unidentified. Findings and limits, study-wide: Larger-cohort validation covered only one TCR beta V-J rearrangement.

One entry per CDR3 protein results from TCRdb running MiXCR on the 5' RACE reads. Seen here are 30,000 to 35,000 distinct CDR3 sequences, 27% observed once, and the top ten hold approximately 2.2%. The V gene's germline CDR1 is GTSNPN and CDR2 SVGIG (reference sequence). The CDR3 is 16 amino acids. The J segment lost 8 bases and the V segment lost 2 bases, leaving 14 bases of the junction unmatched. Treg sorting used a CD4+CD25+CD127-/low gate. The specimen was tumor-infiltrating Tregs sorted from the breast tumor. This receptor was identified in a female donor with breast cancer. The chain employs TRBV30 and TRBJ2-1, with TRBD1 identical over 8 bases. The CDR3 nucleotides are TGTGCCTGGAGTTTTAAAGACAGGGGAACCTCATATGAGCAGTTCTTC. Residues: CAWSFKDRGTSYEQFF.